This section outlines one TCR beta chain sequence together with its context. This sample is part of a study of blood T cell repertoires in COVID-19. The overall study: COVID-19 samples collected from the United States, Italy and Spain covered acute and convalescent phases. T cells, B-cell-depleted T cells, or PBMCs supplied cDNA or gDNA.

Per the authors' pipeline: Researchers report that nucleated cell counts were estimated from reference gene primer amplification. Libraries were prepared by immunoSEQ multiplex PCR; TCRdb keeps only in-frame clonotypes and omits some of them. That table supplies the V and J calls and clone size; D and trimming were determined from the DNA. The repertoire holds about 71,000 clones, with 75% to 90% as singletons. The CDR3 runs 14 residues. From germline, CDR1 is MDHEN and CDR2 SYDVKM. Trimming cost V 2 bases and J 8 bases; bases outside gene matches: 7. V usage is TRBV28 and J usage is TRBJ1-2; 8 bases align to TRBD1. The sample comprised peripheral blood. The sequence was obtained from a middle-aged man with acute or convalescent COVID-19. The DNA of the CDR3 is TGTGCCAGCAGTTTAGTTCAGGGGGCTCGGGGCTACACCTTC. This gives the protein CASSLVQGARGYTF.